The rows below give T cell receptor beta chains drawn from one sample of a study of cytomegalovirus exposure and HLA in healthy donors. Assay: immunoSEQ multiplex PCR; the TCRdb copy retains only in-frame clones and omits some. The sample yields about 120,000 clones, roughly 80% seen once. The material sequenced was PBMCs. These receptors all stem from a female donor in good health and CMV-seropositive. Both conserved end residues are trimmed from each CDR3. Clone sizes are given selectively: once, few, many, or a class where the clone is expanded.

V gene	clone size	J gene	CDR3 protein
TRBV5-1	once	TRBJ2-3	ASSLAGAADTQY
TRBV7-9	once	TRBJ2-5	ASSRRDRGGETQY
TRBV7-6	-	TRBJ1-5	ASSQGSGSPPQH
TRBV19	-	TRBJ2-2	ASSPGDRPGELF
TRBV6-5	-	TRBJ1-1	ASSYNRDTEAF
TRBV5-1	-	TRBJ2-7	ASSLSGEYEQY
TRBV5-1	-	TRBJ2-1	ASSPGLAGGIDEQF
TRBV2	-	TRBJ1-4	ASSPGTPGEKLF
TRBV2	-	TRBJ2-2	ASSLGQGVGELF
TRBV5-4	-	TRBJ2-1	ASSLLPLVSSYNEQF
TRBV27	-	TRBJ2-2	ASSLFPPGQQANTGELF
TRBV7-9	-	TRBJ2-7	ASSLVGRDYEQY
TRBV11-3	-	TRBJ2-5	ASSLGAGGMETQY
TRBV27	-	TRBJ2-1	ASSLGLGGEQF
TRBV28	few	TRBJ2-1	ASSSRGLRGYNEQF
TRBV5-4	-	TRBJ1-2	ASSFSGTPGGYT
TRBV25-1	-	TRBJ1-2	ASSDVGTVNYGYT
TRBV6-1	-	TRBJ2-7	ASSRDTPSYEQY
TRBV6-6	once	TRBJ2-1	ASRGGASYNEQF
TRBV7-2	-	TRBJ1-1	ASIPGQGFVTEAF
TRBV6-5	-	TRBJ1-5	ASRSGGINQPQH
TRBV9	-	TRBJ2-1	ASSVGAGASSYNEQF
TRBV2	once	TRBJ2-7	ASRMDRFGPYEQY
TRBV4-2	-	TRBJ2-1	ASSQELNEQF
TRBV7-3	-	TRBJ2-4	ASSLMSPEGIQY
TRBV9	-	TRBJ1-4	ASSPLQGAGDDEKLF
TRBV5-1	-	TRBJ2-7	ASSLGQGSYEQY
TRBV30	-	TRBJ2-7	AWSWDTTYEQY